This T cell receptor (beta chain) was identified in a study of blood T cells in healthy people across ages. The study, taken as a whole, reports: Across the age range, TCR beta diversity per million T cells fell in a roughly linear way.

Germline lookup yields CDR1 SNHLY and CDR2 FYNNEI. The CDR3 is 14 amino acids. Trimming removed 7 bases at V and 4 bases at J, with 16 bases between. Through a sample-barcoded 5' primer and a J-beta primer mix, a second PCR was run for roughly 7 to 11 cycles. A single record per CDR3 protein comes from TCRdb applying MiXCR to the 5' RACE reads. The data hold more than 900,000 distinct CDR3 sequences, with around 29% observed a single time. With respect to this clonotype: As yet, its antigen is unknown.

The same specimen was also included in a second study, on T cells of mothers and their children. As that report states: During the second PCR, the M1S primer introduced sample barcodes along with 2-4 random nucleotides.

V usage is TRBV2 and J usage is TRBJ1-2; D is ambiguous. Sequencing was carried out using blood. The receptor was derived from a middle-aged woman in good health. The DNA for the CDR3 is TGTGCCAGCAAGGCGGAGGCCCTCCCCTATGGCTACACCTTC. Amino acid sequence: CASKAEALPYGYTF.